Each of the 20 T cell receptor beta chains below was sequenced from the same sample in a study of blood T cell repertoires in COVID-19. The assay was immunoSEQ multiplex PCR, and TCRdb's table has in-frame clones only and misses some. The table shows over 150,000 clones, with roughly 76% occurring only once. Input material: peripheral blood. These receptors were obtained from a woman at least 80 years old with COVID-19, enrolled during active disease.

The V call is TRBV5-8, the J call TRBJ1-2, with D perhaps TRBD1 (5 bases). The CDR3 spans 14 residues. In germline, CDR1 is SGHTS, CDR2 YDEGEE. V lost 4 bases, J lost 3 bases, and 13 bases lay in between. The CDR3 sequence is CASSPREGDYGYTF. CDR3 DNA sequence: TGTGCCAGCAGCCCCAGGGAGGGAGACTATGGCTACACCTTC.

This clone appeared a few times. The J gene is TRBJ2-5, the V gene TRBV9; D ambiguous. CDR3 length equals 14 residues. Trimming pared 0 bases from V and 5 bases from J, leaving 11 bases between. Germline CDR1 and CDR2: SGDLS and YYNGEE. The CDR3 sequence: CASSVGSTLETQYF. As DNA, the CDR3 is TGTGCCAGCAGCGTAGGTAGTACGTTGGAGACCCAGTACTTC.

V is TRBV6-5 and J is TRBJ2-2; 9 nucleotides line up with TRBD2. The CDR3 runs 14 residues. Trimming at V came to 6 bases and at J to 5 bases, leaving 4 bases not matched to a gene. The germline gives CDR1 MNHEY, CDR2 SVGAGI. The CDR3 protein is CASRRLAETGELFF. The CDR3 DNA reads as TGTGCCAGCAGGAGACTAGCGGAGACCGGGGAGCTGTTTTTT.

The chain joins TRBV27 to TRBJ2-2; the match to TRBD2 covers 7 bases. Germline V gives CDR1 MNHEY, CDR2 SMNVEV (reference sequence). The length of the CDR3 is 15 residues. The junction had 1 base not matched to a gene; V was cut back by 2 bases and J by 1 base. The CDR3 sequence is CASSLRGGNTGELFF. CDR3 DNA sequence: TGTGCCAGCAGTTTACGCGGGGGGAACACCGGGGAGCTGTTTTTT.

The rearrangement links TRBV5-8 to TRBJ2-1; 9 positions match TRBD1. Germline V gene sequence: CDR1 SGHTS, CDR2 YDEGEE. CDR3 size: 14 residues. Trimming removed 4 bases from V and 4 bases from J; junction bases left unmatched: 3. Written as DNA, the CDR3 is TGTGCCAGCAGCAGGACAGGGGTGTACAATGAGCAGTTCTTC. Protein sequence: CASSRTGVYNEQFF.

V usage is TRBV11-1 and J usage is TRBJ2-6; 8 nucleotides agree with TRBD1. Germline CDR1 reads SGHAT; CDR2 reads FQDESV (reference sequence). V was clipped by 0 bases and J by 4 bases; unmatched bases: 8. This CDR3 is 18 amino acids long. The CDR3 loop is CASSLALDRGSGANVLTF. CDR3 in DNA: TGTGCCAGCAGCTTAGCGCTAGACAGGGGATCCGGGGCCAACGTCCTGACTTTC.

There are a few counts of this clone. The chain links TRBV15 to TRBJ1-3; D not resolved. Per the germline V gene, CDR1 is LNHNV and CDR2 is YYDKDF (reference sequence). V shed 6 bases and J shed 0 bases, with 15 bases lying between them. This CDR3 contains 16 residues. The CDR3 region is CATSSRTVVSGNTIYF. In DNA, the CDR3 is TGTGCCACCAGTTCCCGGACTGTTGTCTCTGGAAACACCATATATTTT.

The V gene is TRBV19, the J gene TRBJ1-5, with D maybe TRBD1 (5 bases). Per germline, CDR1 LNHDA and CDR2 SQIVND (reference sequence). Trimming left V 4 bases short and J 5 bases short, with 9 bases between. The CDR3 runs 13 residues. CDR3 region: CASSTGGDQPQHF. The CDR3 DNA follows: TGTGCCAGTAGTACCGGGGGGGATCAGCCCCAGCATTTT.

The rearrangement uses TRBV29-1 and TRBJ2-1; 7 nucleotides match TRBD1. Germline CDR1 reads SQVTM; CDR2 reads ANQGSEA. V trimming: 1 base; J trimming: 8 bases; junction bases outside the gene matches: 5. CDR3 length: 13 amino acids. CDR3 sequence reads: CSVEGQGVDEQFF. The CDR3 bases are TGCAGCGTTGAAGGGCAGGGGGTGGATGAGCAGTTCTTC.

The CDR3 loop is CASSNRRGEGYTF. The CDR3, as DNA: TGTGCCAGCAGTAATAGGAGGGGAGAGGGCTACACCTTC. V usage is TRBV27 and J usage is TRBJ1-2; a possible D gene is TRBD1 (5 bases). Trimming shortened V by 5 bases and J by 8 bases, and 15 bases separated the two germline ends. Looked up from germline, CDR1 is MNHEY and CDR2 is SMNVEV (reference sequence). The CDR3 runs to 13 residues.

The chain recombines TRBV27 with TRBJ1-1; possible D gene TRBD1, 6 bases. Trimming took 4 bases from V and 6 from J, leaving 15 bases between them. The germline gives CDR1 MNHEY, CDR2 SMNVEV (reference sequence). This CDR3 is built from 14 residues. Here the CDR3 DNA reads TGTGCCAGCAGTTGGGACACGCCGGGATCTGAAGCTTTCTTT. Translating it yields CASSWDTPGSEAFF.

The table lists this clone with a few counts. The V gene is TRBV5-1, the J gene TRBJ2-5; 8 nucleotides align to TRBD1. Per the germline V gene, CDR1 is SGHRS and CDR2 is YFSETQ. There are 14 residues in the CDR3. V shed 4 bases and J 2 bases; nucleotides not matched to a gene: 4. The CDR3 coding sequence is TGCGCCAGCAGCCACAACAGGGGGCAAGAGACCCAGTACTTC. Its translation is CASSHNRGQETQYF. The whole variable domain, filled in from reference TRBV5-1 and TRBJ2-5, reads KAGVTQTPRYLIKTRGQQVTLSCSPISGHRSVSWYQQTPGQGLQFLFEYFSETQRNKGNFPGRFSGRQFSNSRSEMNVSTLELGDSALYLCASSHNRGQETQYFGPGTRLLVL.

The chain employs TRBV6-1 and TRBJ1-2; D ambiguous. CDR3 length: 14 amino acids. The V end lost 3 bases, the J end lost 7 bases, and 15 bases lay between the germline ends. Germline values: CDR1 MNHNS, CDR2 SASEGT. The chain's CDR3 is CASSESGRVGGYTF. The CDR3, as DNA: TGTGCCAGCAGTGAGAGTGGGAGGGTGGGTGGCTACACCTTC.

The chain employs TRBV6-5 and TRBJ1-1; 9 nucleotides agree with TRBD1. This CDR3 is built from 15 residues. Germline V lookup: CDR1 MNHEY, CDR2 SVGAGI. Trimming took 5 bases from V and 4 from J; bases not matched to a gene: 8. The CDR3 DNA follows: TGTGCCAGCAGTCGGACAGGGGTTGGAAGCACTGAAGCTTTCTTT. As protein: CASSRTGVGSTEAFF.

This sequence joins TRBV28 and TRBJ1-5; D is perhaps TRBD1 (6 bases). The V gene lost 5 bases and the J gene lost 3 bases, with 11 bases spanning the gap. Germline CDR1 MDHEN, CDR2 SYDVKM. This CDR3 contains 14 residues. The CDR3 sequence is CASSLRDINQPQHF. The CDR3 DNA sequence: TGTGCCAGCAGTCTCCGGGACATCAATCAGCCCCAGCATTTT.

A note on this clone: This sample also contains other DNA sequences that code for the same CDR3. CDR3 sequence (DNA): TGTGCCAGCAGTTTAGCAGGTAGCAATCAGCCCCAGCATTTT. Translated: CASSLAGSNQPQHF. V and J are TRBV28 and TRBJ1-5; D is unclear. V was shortened by 2 bases and J by 0 bases, with 5 bases between the two germline ends. Looked up from germline, CDR1 is MDHEN and CDR2 is SYDVKM. CDR3 length: 14 amino acids.

The chain carries TRBV9 and TRBJ1-3; 8 bases match TRBD1. Germline CDR1 and CDR2: SGDLS and YYNGEE. Trimming cost V 3 bases and J 1 base; bases outside gene matches: 3. This CDR3 has 15 amino acids. The CDR3 bases are TGTGCCAGCAGCGCCGACAGGGGATCTGGAAACACCATATATTTT. Translated: CASSADRGSGNTIYF.

This clone was seen a handful of times. The chain carries TRBV6-5 and TRBJ1-5; D call uncertain. Per the germline V gene, CDR1 is MNHEY and CDR2 is SVGAGI. V was cut by 7 bases and J by 0 bases, with 13 bases left in between. The CDR3 has 15 amino acids. The CDR3 region is CASIPTVNSNQPQHF. CDR3 coding DNA: TGTGCCAGCATCCCCACAGTTAATAGCAATCAGCCCCAGCATTTT.

This clone has a count of ten or more. The chain joins TRBV7-9 to TRBJ2-1; 8 bases are a match to TRBD2. Germline V gives CDR1 SEHNR, CDR2 FQNEAQ (reference sequence). There are 12 residues in the CDR3. V lost 8 bases, J lost 10 bases, and 7 bases stayed unmatched. For the CDR3, the DNA is TGTGCCAGCGCCGGGACTAGGGGCGAGCAGTTCTTC. Protein sequence: CASAGTRGEQFF.

This chain uses TRBV7-2 with TRBJ1-1; the match to TRBD1 covers 9 bases. V was pared by 2 bases and J by 2 bases, with 3 bases of the junction left unmatched. Germline CDR1 is SGHTA and CDR2 is FQGNSA. This CDR3 comprises 15 residues. CDR3 sequence (DNA): TGTGCCAGCAGCTTAACGGGACAGGGAAACACTGAAGCTTTCTTT. Translated: CASSLTGQGNTEAFF. Variable domain in full (rest from reference TRBV7-2 and TRBJ1-1): GAGVSQSPSNKVTEKGKDVELRCDPISGHTALYWYRQSLGQGLEFLIYFQGNSAPDKSGLPSDRFSAERTGGSVSTLTIQRTQQEDSAVYLCASSLTGQGNTEAFFGQGTRLTVV.